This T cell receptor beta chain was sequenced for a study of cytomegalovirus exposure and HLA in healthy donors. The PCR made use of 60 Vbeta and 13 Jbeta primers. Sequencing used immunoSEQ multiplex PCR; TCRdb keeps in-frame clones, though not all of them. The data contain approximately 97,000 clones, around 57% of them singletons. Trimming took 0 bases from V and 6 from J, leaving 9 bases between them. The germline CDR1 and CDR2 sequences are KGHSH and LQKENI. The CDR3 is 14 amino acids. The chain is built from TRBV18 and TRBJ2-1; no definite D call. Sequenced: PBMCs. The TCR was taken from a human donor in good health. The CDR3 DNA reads TGTGCCAGCTCACCACCCGGTCGTGTCAATGAGCAGTTCTTC. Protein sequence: CASSPPGRVNEQFF.